A single T cell receptor (beta chain) is shown here with its context. Its antigen remains undetermined. Per-base qualities were not stored, and no clone one base away is much larger. Counted from cysteine to phenylalanine, this CDR3 has 16 amino acids. Just the 48-base CDR3 DNA is kept, in frame starting at base 1. Relative to germline, V is missing 6 bases and J is missing 6 bases, with 13 bases of the junction outside any gene match. CDR1 and CDR2, looked up from the germline V gene (reference sequence), are LNHDA and SQIVND. TCRbeta CDR3 regions were amplified from genomic DNA by means of the immunoSEQ Assay, a bias-controlled multiplex PCR. Per the source publication's procedure: The number of nucleated cells in each sample was estimated from the amplification of reference gene primers within the assay. Sequence reads were collapsed and filtered to measure the absolute abundance of every unique TCRbeta CDR3 rearrangement. For each sample, productive Simpson clonality was calculated by taking the square root of Simpson's diversity index across productive rearrangements. Sourced from immuneACCESS, this table was stored by TCRdb with only in-frame sequences that have V and J called. A share of the clones is absent; for the studies checked, an unresolved V gene accounts for under half, and the remainder has no known explanation. The V and J calls and clone size were taken over from that table, and D and trimming were inferred from the DNA. The sample yields 150,000 to 200,000 clones; approximately 84% were counted once. The ten largest clonotypes hold around 12% of the sample.

The sample originates from a study of blood T cell repertoires in COVID-19 (dated by TCRdb to 2019 to 2021). Broadly, across the study: Samples from collaborators originated in the United States, Italy and Spain and spanned both the acute and convalescent phases of COVID-19. Where available, HLA class I and class II types were obtained from metadata supplied by the sample provider rather than from assay-based typing. Subjects who had been exposed to COVID-19, were actively infected with it, or had recovered from it provided the deeply sampled blood TCRbeta repertoires that made up the dataset. The material from the prospective study consisted of cDNA or gDNA derived from T cells, B-cell-depleted T cells, or PBMCs. The samples were drawn from two sources: the first 160 participants of the ongoing ImmuneRACE study, and over 950 subjects contributed by 6 global collaborators. The sample metadata nearly always contained a de-identified subject ID, COVID-19 status, age in years and sex. The repertoires were released in a freely available public database meant as a resource for research on the immune response to SARS-CoV-2.

The paper's findings and limits, for the study overall: How much clinical and demographic metadata was included differed by source and by participant, and the metadata was provided uncurated.

Participants in the prospective study were aged about 18 to 95 years, lived in 20 to 25 United States geographic areas, and enrolled through a virtual design. In the prospective study, cohorts were assigned on the basis of participant-reported clinical history obtained from a screening survey and a study questionnaire. Recovered participants in ImmuneRACE Cohort 3 were defined by two consecutive negative NP/OP PCR tests, clearance by a healthcare professional, or resolution of symptoms. In the prospective study, whole blood, serum and a nasopharyngeal or oropharyngeal swab were collected from each participant by mobile phlebotomists. Participants in the prospective study had the option to provide additional blood draws and questionnaires over an approximately 2-month period. Before DNA extraction, blood samples from the prospective study were shipped at room temperature or frozen.

Specimen: PBMCs or T cells enriched from blood (not recorded which). Recombination joined TRBV19 with TRBJ2-2; the central 7 bases match TRBD1. This TCR was recovered from a man aged 50-60 years who had recovered from COVID-19. The CDR3 has the sequence CASRVGTAVLAGELFF. In nucleotide form, the sequence is TGTGCCAGTAGGGTAGGGACAGCAGTTTTGGCCGGGGAGCTGTTTTTT.